One and the same sample provided the 26 T cell receptor beta chains below, sequenced in a study of T cell responses to AZD1222 COVID-19 vaccine. Data came from immunoSEQ multiplex PCR; TCRdb stores just in-frame clones and leaves some out. The data contain 150,000 to 170,000 clones, about 87% of them seen just once; the ten biggest clones take up 3.1%. Sequencing used peripheral blood, obtained on day 0 of AZD1222 vaccination. Receptors originate from an adult in good health.

The V and J genes are TRBV4-2 and TRBJ2-1, with D possibly TRBD2 on 5 matching bases. The germline gives CDR1 LGHNA, CDR2 YNFKEQ. V lost 1 base and J 6 bases, leaving 13 bases between the germline ends. The CDR3 loop spans 15 amino acids. This chain's CDR3 is CASSQGHGVGNEQFF. As DNA, the CDR3 is TGTGCCAGCAGCCAAGGTCACGGGGTGGGCAATGAGCAGTTCTTC.

This clone was picked up one time. This rearrangement joins TRBV6-5 to TRBJ2-7; D call uncertain. The ends were cut back, 5 bases at V and 0 bases at J, with 8 bases in the middle. In germline, CDR1 is MNHEY, CDR2 SVGAGI. CDR3 length: 13 residues. The CDR3 reads CASSQRPSYEQYF. The CDR3 region has the DNA TGTGCCAGCAGTCAACGGCCCTCCTACGAGCAGTACTTC.

This chain connects TRBV6-1 to TRBJ1-6, with D uncertain. The CDR3 is 14 amino acids. Germline V CDR1 and CDR2: MNHNS, SASEGT. The V end was cut by 2 bases, the J end by 6 bases, with 8 bases between. This chain's CDR3 is CASSERGLNSPLHF. The CDR3 coding sequence is TGTGCCAGCAGTGAACGAGGGCTTAATTCACCCCTCCACTTT.

The chain joins TRBV6-2 or TRBV6-3 to TRBJ1-5; D unresolved. Trimming removed 6 bases at V and 3 bases at J, with 9 bases between. This CDR3 comprises 13 residues. Germline values: CDR1 MNHEY, CDR2 SVGEGT. Here the CDR3 reads CASSQVPNQPQHF. In DNA, the CDR3 is TGTGCCAGCAGCCAAGTACCCAATCAGCCCCAGCATTTT.

This clone is a singleton in its sample. The chain carries TRBV18 and TRBJ2-2, with 9 positions matching TRBD1. The length of the CDR3 is 16 residues. From germline, CDR1 is KGHSH and CDR2 LQKENI. The V gene end was trimmed by 0 bases and the J gene end by 5 bases; junction bases not matched to a gene: 4. The DNA of the CDR3 is TGTGCCAGCTCACCACCGGGACAGGGACCGACCGGGGAGCTGTTTTTT. Its translation: CASSPPGQGPTGELFF.

This sequence joins TRBV6-5 and TRBJ2-1; perhaps TRBD2 as D (6 bases). Looked up from germline, CDR1 is MNHEY and CDR2 is SVGAGI. This CDR3 spans 12 amino acids. Trimming shortened V by 10 bases and J by 5 bases, and 12 bases separated the two germline ends. The DNA for the CDR3 is TGTGCCACGGGGCGGGAAGACAATGAGCAGTTCTTC. It encodes CATGREDNEQFF.

The chain recombines TRBV7-9 with TRBJ1-2; 10 nucleotides align to TRBD1. After removal of 4 bases from V and 2 bases from J, the junction contained 1 base not matched to a gene. The CDR3 sequence is 14 residues long. Looked up from germline, CDR1 is SEHNR and CDR2 is FQNEAQ (reference sequence). The CDR3 region has the DNA TGTGCCAGCAGCTGGACAGGGGGGAACTATGGCTACACCTTC. Amino acid sequence: CASSWTGGNYGYTF.

The chain recombines TRBV6-2 or TRBV6-3 with TRBJ2-7; D unresolved. V lost 2 bases to trimming and J lost 5 bases, with 10 bases between them. The CDR3 covers 13 residues. CDR1 and CDR2 from the germline V gene are MNHEY and SVGEGT. The DNA of the CDR3 is TGTGCCAGCAGTTACCAGCCGGGCCACGAGCAGTACTTC. This codes for CASSYQPGHEQYF.

The V gene is TRBV12-3 or TRBV12-4, the J gene TRBJ2-3, with D perhaps TRBD2 (5 bases). V lost 3 bases and J 1 base, leaving 5 bases between the germline ends. The CDR3 is 13 amino acids. CDR3 nucleotide sequence: TGTGCCAGCAGTTTCGGGGGCACAGATACGCAGTATTTT. This translates into CASSFGGTDTQYF.

This rearrangement joins TRBV4-3 to TRBJ1-5; D is unclear. This CDR3 contains 15 residues. Looked up from germline, CDR1 is LGHNA and CDR2 is YSLEER. Trimming removed 0 bases from V and 3 bases from J, with 9 bases in between. In DNA form, the CDR3 reads TGCGCCAGCAGCCAAGATCCGAGTTACAATCAGCCCCAGCATTTT. It yields the protein CASSQDPSYNQPQHF.

The gene calls are TRBV6-5 and TRBJ1-3, with D unresolved. Trimming pared 7 bases from V and 0 bases from J, leaving 10 bases between. The germline CDR1 and CDR2 sequences are MNHEY and SVGAGI. CDR3 length equals 14 residues. CDR3 loop: CASTKRDSGNTIYF. CDR3 nucleotides: TGTGCCAGCACTAAAAGGGACTCTGGAAACACCATATATTTT.

The chain joins TRBV27 to TRBJ1-2, with D uncertain. Trimming left V 2 bases short and J 13 bases short, with 20 bases between. Per germline, CDR1 MNHEY and CDR2 SMNVEV (reference sequence). The CDR3 spans 14 residues. The CDR3 coding sequence is TGTGCCAGCAGTTTAAAGGCTGGAGGACGGGCATGCACCTTC. Its protein is CASSLKAGGRACTF.

The CDR3 spells CASSQAQVNSPLHF. The CDR3, as DNA: TGTGCCAGCAGCCAAGCACAGGTCAATTCACCCCTCCACTTT. The V call is TRBV14, the J call TRBJ1-6; a weak D match, TRBD1 (5 bases). Germline CDR1 is SGHDN and CDR2 is FVKESK. CDR3 length: 14 residues. V was clipped by 1 base and J by 7 bases, with 8 bases between them.

The rearrangement joins TRBV7-2 to TRBJ2-2, with 13 bases identical to TRBD2. The ends lost 5 bases at V and 9 bases at J; junction bases unmatched: 6. CDR1 is SGHTA and CDR2 is FQGNSA in the germline V gene. The CDR3 has 15 residues. CDR3 in amino acids: CASSPTSGGARELFF. CDR3 coding DNA: TGTGCCAGCAGCCCAACTAGCGGGGGGGCCCGGGAGCTGTTTTTT.

The chain couples TRBV29-1 to TRBJ2-1, with D possibly being TRBD2 (6 bases). The CDR3 has 11 amino acids. CDR1 and CDR2 from the germline V gene are SQVTM and ANQGSEA. The V end lost 7 bases, the J end lost 8 bases, and 12 bases lay between the germline ends. This CDR3 reads CSGRLVDEQFF. The CDR3 DNA follows: TGCAGCGGCCGACTAGTAGATGAGCAGTTCTTC.

CDR3 amino acids: CASSEAGTLEFF. The CDR3 DNA reads as TGTGCCAGCAGTGAGGCCGGGACCTTGGAGTTCTTC. The chain carries TRBV6-6 and TRBJ2-1; the D call may be TRBD1 or TRBD2 (5 bases each). Germline V gives CDR1 MNHNY, CDR2 SVGAGI (reference sequence). The CDR3 totals 12 residues. V was trimmed by 5 bases and J by 14 bases, leaving 16 bases between them.

This chain uses TRBV6-6 with TRBJ1-2; no firm D call. The CDR3 loop spans 13 amino acids. Germline V gene data show CDR1 as MNHNY and CDR2 as SVGAGI (reference sequence). The V gene lost 2 bases and the J gene lost 6 bases, with 10 bases spanning the gap. The chain's CDR3 is CASSYTPLHGYTF. The DNA of the CDR3 is TGTGCCAGCAGTTACACCCCATTGCATGGCTACACCTTC.

This clone came up a few times. This sequence joins TRBV18 and TRBJ1-3; D gene unclear. This CDR3 is 17 amino acids long. V dropped 1 base and J dropped 2 bases, with 15 bases sitting between them. Germline V gene data show CDR1 as KGHSH and CDR2 as LQKENI. The CDR3: CASSPLQIGLAGNTIYF. The CDR3 DNA reads TGTGCCAGCTCACCACTCCAGATAGGCCTGGCTGGAAACACCATATATTTT.

J is TRBJ1-5 and V is TRBV7-2; D gene ambiguous. This CDR3 region has 13 residues. Trimming pared 5 bases from V and 3 bases from J, leaving 8 bases between. Germline-derived CDR1 and CDR2 are SGHTA and FQGNSA. The CDR3 spells CASSEGLNQPQHF. CDR3 in DNA: TGTGCCAGCAGCGAGGGCCTCAATCAGCCCCAGCATTTT.

The chain employs TRBV6-6 and TRBJ2-7; D may correspond to TRBD1 or TRBD2 (5 bases each). The length of the CDR3 is 13 residues. With 6 bases removed from V and 0 bases from J, the gap between germline ends came to 9 bases. Germline CDR1 MNHNY, CDR2 SVGAGI (reference sequence). Here the CDR3 DNA reads TGTGCCAGCAGCCTTGGGGGCTCCTACGAGCAGTACTTC. Its translation is CASSLGGSYEQYF.

Only one count was recorded for this clone. The chain combines TRBV4-1 with TRBJ1-1, with D unresolved. This CDR3 region has 16 residues. V lost 1 base and J 3 bases, leaving 15 bases between the germline ends. Per germline, CDR1 MGHRA and CDR2 YSYEKL. The CDR3 nucleotides are TGCGCCAGCAGCCAAGTAGGGTTGGGTAAAGACACTGAAGCTTTCTTT. It specifies CASSQVGLGKDTEAFF.

This clone has more than one count but fewer than ten. The V call is TRBV12-3 or TRBV12-4, the J call TRBJ1-1; 8 bases match TRBD1. Trimming removed 5 bases from V and 6 bases from J; junction bases left unmatched: 2. The CDR3 loop spans 12 amino acids. CDR3 amino acids: CASSGQGPEAFF. DNA for the CDR3: TGTGCCAGCAGTGGACAGGGTCCTGAAGCTTTCTTT.

This clone was recorded once. The J gene is TRBJ2-7, the V gene TRBV6-5, with TRBD1 identical over 8 bases. Trimming at V came to 6 bases and at J to 3 bases, leaving 7 bases not matched to a gene. Germline V gene lookup returns CDR1 MNHEY and CDR2 SVGAGI. This CDR3 region has 14 residues. Here the CDR3 reads CASSWGQAHYEQYF. The CDR3 DNA is TGTGCCAGCAGCTGGGGACAGGCCCACTACGAGCAGTACTTC.

A single count supports this clone. This rearrangement joins TRBV25-1 to TRBJ2-7, with TRBD2 matching over 7 bases. Germline V gene data show CDR1 as MGHDK and CDR2 as SYGVNS. The CDR3 extends over 13 amino acids. V shed 6 bases, J shed 0 bases, and the junction held 2 bases outside the gene matches. In DNA form, the CDR3 reads TGTGCCAGCAGATCGGGGGGCTCCTACGAGCAGTACTTC. This codes for CASRSGGSYEQYF.

The chain recombines TRBV9 with TRBJ2-3; either TRBD1 or TRBD2 may fit D (5 bases each). The V and J ends lost 2 bases and 2 bases respectively, with 9 bases between them. Germline CDR1 reads SGDLS; CDR2 reads YYNGEE. This CDR3 region has 14 residues. In DNA, the CDR3 is TGTGCCAGCAGCGTCGAGGGGTACACAGATACGCAGTATTTT. It is translated as CASSVEGYTDTQYF.

The V call is TRBV7-2, the J call TRBJ1-5; D gene uncertain. The V end was cut by 4 bases, the J end by 5 bases, with 9 bases between. Per the germline V gene, CDR1 is SGHTA and CDR2 is FQGNSA. This CDR3 is 13 amino acids long. The DNA for the CDR3 is TGTGCCAGCAGCTCCAGTCTTGATCAGCCCCAGCATTTT. Encoded protein: CASSSSLDQPQHF.